A selection of T cell receptor beta chains follows, all from one sample in a study of T cells in Graves' hyperthyroidism and ophthalmopathy. MiXCR, run by TCRdb on the multiplex PCR reads, gives a single entry per CDR3 protein. The sample includes about 600,000 distinct CDR3 sequences, more than 15% of them seen just once. Source material: blood. The source of these receptors is a woman in her 40s with Graves' ophthalmopathy. CDR3s include the opening cysteine and the closing phenylalanine or tryptophan. D genes are given only for firm matches. Rows may omit the clone size; those that give it use once, few, many or a size class.

TRBV20-1,TRBJ2-3,many,-,CSAEGGPRDTQYF,TGCAGTGCTGAGGGGGGGCCGAGGGATACGCAGTATTTT
TRBV7-2,TRBJ2-3,many,-,CASSTPQGETQYF,TGTGCCAGCAGCACCCCGCAGGGAGAAACGCAGTATTTT
TRBV18,TRBJ2-7,many,-,CASSPPTYEQYF,TGTGCCAGCTCACCCCCTACCTACGAGCAGTACTTC
TRBV7-9,TRBJ2-5,few,TRBD1,CASSGQGALGETQYF,TGTGCCAGCAGCGGACAGGGGGCTTTAGGGGAGACCCAGTACTTC
TRBV3-1,TRBJ2-1,many,TRBD1,CASSHGTGANNEQFF,TGTGCCAGCAGCCATGGGACAGGGGCTAACAATGAGCAGTTCTTC
TRBV7-3,TRBJ2-1,once,-,CASSPRWQVPYNEQFF,TGTGCCAGCAGCCCGCGTTGGCAGGTCCCCTACAATGAGCAGTTCTTC
TRBV3-1,TRBJ1-2,-,-,CASSQMDHDGYTF,TGTGCCAGCAGCCAAATGGATCACGACGGCTACACCTTC
TRBV3-1,TRBJ1-2,many,-,CASSETGMNYGYTF,TGTGCCAGCAGCGAAACCGGGATGAACTATGGCTACACCTTC
TRBV27,TRBJ2-7,many,-,CASSNTGRYEQYF,TGTGCCAGCAGTAATACAGGGAGGTACGAGCAGTACTTC
TRBV29-1,TRBJ1-1,many,-,CSVDFGSTDDTEAFF,TGCAGCGTTGACTTCGGATCAACGGACGACACTGAAGCTTTCTTT
TRBV28,TRBJ1-1,many,-,CASSLGSALNTEAFF,TGTGCCAGCAGTTTGGGCAGTGCCCTGAACACTGAAGCTTTCTTT
TRBV7-9,TRBJ2-1,many,TRBD1,CASSLGQGWNEQFF,TGTGCCAGCAGCTTAGGACAGGGATGGAATGAGCAGTTCTTC
TRBV27,TRBJ2-2,-,TRBD2,CASKGREIRDTGELFF,TGTGCCAGCAAAGGGCGGGAGATCAGGGACACCGGGGAGCTGTTTTTT
TRBV5-1,TRBJ1-1,many,-,CASSSNTEAFF,TGTGCCAGCAGCTCGAACACTGAAGCTTTCTTT
TRBV20-1,TRBJ2-1,few,TRBD2,CSASIIPGLARGNEQFF,TGCAGTGCTTCTATAATACCGGGACTAGCTCGGGGAAATGAGCAGTTCTTC
TRBV2,TRBJ1-5,few,-,CASSAGTSNQPQHF,TGTGCCAGCAGTGCAGGGACCAGCAATCAGCCCCAGCATTTT
TRBV27,TRBJ1-1,many,-,CASSLRAGTEAFF,TGTGCCAGCAGTTTAAGGGCAGGCACTGAAGCTTTCTTT
TRBV6-1,TRBJ1-2,-,-,CASSVGTVDYGYTF,TGTGCCAGCAGTGTCGGAACGGTGGACTATGGCTACACCTTC
TRBV6-1,TRBJ1-5,few,-,CASILDLFSNQPQHF,TGTGCCAGCATTCTAGACCTATTTAGCAATCAGCCCCAGCATTTT
TRBV20-1,TRBJ2-1,-,TRBD2,CSALEVGGAYNEQFF,TGCAGTGCTCTGGAGGTCGGGGGGGCCTACAATGAGCAGTTCTTC
TRBV5-8,TRBJ1-1,-,-,CASSLEGRPYTEAFF,TGTGCCAGCAGCTTGGAGGGCAGGCCGTACACTGAAGCTTTCTTT
TRBV7-2,TRBJ2-7,-,TRBD2,CASSRRENSRYEQYF,TGTGCCAGCAGCCGGCGGGAGAACAGTCGGTACGAGCAGTACTTC
TRBV19,TRBJ2-1,-,TRBD2,CASSIAPGRISGGTYNEQFF,TGTGCCAGTAGTATAGCACCGGGACGGATTAGCGGGGGAACCTACAATGAGCAGTTCTTC
TRBV7-2,TRBJ1-5,many,-,CASSPFGQPQHF,TGTGCCAGCAGCCCCTTCGGACAGCCCCAGCATTTT
TRBV6-1,TRBJ2-2,few,-,CASSENTGELFF,TGTGCCAGCAGTGAGAACACCGGGGAGCTGTTTTTT
TRBV3-1,TRBJ1-2,few,-,CASSQDLSGQIGYTF,TGTGCCAGCAGCCAAGATCTTAGTGGACAGATCGGCTACACCTTC
TRBV7-3,TRBJ2-5,-,TRBD2,CTSSPRRGGEETQYF,TGTACCAGCAGCCCCCGACGGGGGGGGGAAGAGACCCAGTACTTC
TRBV30,TRBJ2-7,few,-,CAWSVSPVRGEQYF,TGTGCCTGGAGTGTATCCCCCGTAAGGGGCGAGCAGTACTTC
TRBV29-1,TRBJ1-5,-,TRBD1,CSVVRDRESHF,TGCAGCGTTGTCCGGGACAGGGAGTCGCATTTT
TRBV12-3/TRBV12-4,TRBJ2-6,few,TRBD1,CASSGDRDFGANVLTF,TGTGCCAGCAGCGGGGACAGGGATTTTGGGGCCAACGTCCTGACTTTC
TRBV2,TRBJ2-1,few,-,CASTSNEQFF,TGTGCCAGCACGAGCAATGAGCAGTTCTTC
TRBV3-1,TRBJ2-7,-,TRBD1,CASSQGPGGSYEQYF,TGTGCCAGCAGCCAGGGGCCAGGGGGCTCCTACGAGCAGTACTTC
TRBV10-2,TRBJ2-1,few,TRBD1,CASSEWTGTYNEQFF,TGCGCCAGCAGTGAGTGGACAGGGACATACAATGAGCAGTTCTTC
TRBV6-5,TRBJ2-7,many,TRBD2,CASSYESGSSYEQYF,TGTGCCAGCAGTTACGAGAGCGGGAGCTCCTACGAGCAGTACTTC
TRBV20-1,TRBJ2-3,many,TRBD2,CSATLGTSPTDTQYF,TGCAGTGCTACTCTCGGGACTAGCCCTACAGATACGCAGTATTTT
TRBV28,TRBJ1-1,medium-sized,TRBD1,CASSAGQGDVPEAFF,TGTGCCAGCAGTGCCGGACAGGGAGATGTTCCTGAAGCTTTCTTT
TRBV6-1,TRBJ1-1,-,-,CASIKIGGTEAFF,TGTGCCAGCATTAAAATCGGGGGCACTGAAGCTTTCTTT
TRBV27,TRBJ2-3,few,TRBD2,CASSLTGLAGSTQYF,TGTGCCAGCAGTTTGACAGGACTAGCGGGGTCGACGCAGTATTTT
TRBV5-6,TRBJ1-2,-,-,CASSLGRMYGYTF,TGTGCCAGCAGCTTGGGCCGGATGTATGGCTACACCTTC
TRBV19,TRBJ2-3,-,-,CASSEIQVKYPDTQYF,TGTGCCAGTAGTGAAATACAGGTGAAGTACCCAGATACGCAGTATTTT
TRBV20-1,TRBJ1-6,few,-,CSARDPQQGNNSPLHF,TGCAGTGCTAGAGATCCCCAACAGGGCAATAATTCACCCCTCCACTTT
TRBV5-1,TRBJ1-2,many,-,CASSLDGAPGGYTF,TGCGCCAGCAGCTTGGATGGGGCGCCGGGTGGCTACACCTTC
TRBV12-3/TRBV12-4,TRBJ1-5,-,-,CASSLSTANQPQHF,TGTGCCAGCAGTTTGAGTACAGCAAATCAGCCCCAGCATTTT
TRBV11-3,TRBJ1-1,-,TRBD1,CASSNRGDTEAFF,TGTGCCAGCAGCAACAGGGGCGACACTGAAGCTTTCTTT
TRBV27,TRBJ1-1,few,-,CASRKWKAGTENTEAFF,TGTGCCAGCAGGAAATGGAAAGCTGGGACGGAGAACACTGAAGCTTTCTTT
TRBV25-1,TRBJ2-7,-,TRBD2,CASSVAGTSGREQYF,TGTGCCAGCAGTGTCGCCGGGACTAGCGGGAGGGAGCAGTACTTC
TRBV20-1,TRBJ2-1,-,TRBD2,CSAEVGTSSDNEQFF,TGCAGTGCAGAAGTCGGGACTAGCAGCGACAATGAGCAGTTCTTC
TRBV29-1,TRBJ1-1,-,TRBD1,CSGGQGRNTEAFF,TGCAGCGGGGGACAGGGGCGGAACACTGAAGCTTTCTTT
TRBV20-1,TRBJ2-1,many,TRBD2,CSALAGADGEQFF,TGCAGTGCTCTTGCGGGAGCCGACGGTGAGCAGTTCTTC
TRBV5-1,TRBJ2-2,-,-,CASSFRAVGSGELFF,TGCGCCAGCAGCTTTAGGGCAGTGGGTTCCGGGGAGCTGTTTTTT
TRBV30,TRBJ1-4,-,TRBD1,CAWNQDRGEKLFF,TGTGCCTGGAACCAGGACAGGGGTGAAAAACTGTTTTTT
TRBV20-1,TRBJ2-2,many,-,CSASGRIYTGELFF,TGCAGTGCTAGTGGGCGGATCTACACCGGGGAGCTGTTTTTT
TRBV20-1,TRBJ2-5,many,TRBD2,CSARDNPGLAGGVQETQYF,TGCAGTGCTAGAGATAATCCTGGACTAGCGGGAGGGGTGCAAGAGACCCAGTACTTC
TRBV20-1,TRBJ2-7,few,-,CSARDIGPSSYEQYF,TGCAGTGCTAGAGATATTGGACCCAGCTCCTACGAGCAGTACTTC